The sequence of this T cell receptor (beta chain) was determined in a study of human T cells and chemical hapten exposure. Study overall: The study sensitized with 2% DPC on a 2 cm by 2 cm patch of upper inner arm skin. TCR yields differed between samples (mainly from small differences in pooled library volume).

The table lists this clonotype with many counts. The antigen remains unidentified. TCRdb used MiXCR to reprocess the RACE reads, holding one entry per CDR3 protein. The sample shows approximately 85,000 distinct CDR3 sequences, roughly 10% of them seen only once. Findings and caveats of the study: PT1 expanded TCR numbers rose with patch test score. Significantly greater numbers of large CDR3 similarity clusters came from expanded TCRs than from controls.

Germline CDR1 SGHAT, CDR2 FQNNGV. Trimming removed 5 bases at V and 3 bases at J, with 11 bases between. The CDR3 contains 14 residues. Described time point: patch test 2, 6 weeks after DPC sensitization. Treatment noted: therapeutic diphenylcyclopropenone sensitization with weekly scalp DPC. The TCR comes from a woman between 25 and 40 years old with alopecia areata. Some clones in this sample may be carry-over from other donors' samples. The sequencing used whole blood, collected in connection with sensitization to the hapten diphenylcyclopropenone (DPC). The chain couples TRBV11-2 to TRBJ2-1, with a weak D call TRBD2 (5 bases). Here the CDR3 reads CASSPSGRYNEQFF. The CDR3 DNA follows: TGTGCCAGCAGCCCCAGCGGTCGCTACAATGAGCAGTTCTTC.